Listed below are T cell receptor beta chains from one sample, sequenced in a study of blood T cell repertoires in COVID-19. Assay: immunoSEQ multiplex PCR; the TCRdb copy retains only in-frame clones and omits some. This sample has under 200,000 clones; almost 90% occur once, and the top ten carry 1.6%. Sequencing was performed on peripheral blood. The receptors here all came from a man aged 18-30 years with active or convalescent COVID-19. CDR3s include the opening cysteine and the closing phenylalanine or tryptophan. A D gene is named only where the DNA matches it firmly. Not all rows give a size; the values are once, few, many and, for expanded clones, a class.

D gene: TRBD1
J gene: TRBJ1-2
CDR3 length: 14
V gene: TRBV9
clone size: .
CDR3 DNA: TGTGCCAGCAGCGTAGATAGGGGGCGAGGAGGCTACACCTTC
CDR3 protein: CASSVDRGRGGYTF

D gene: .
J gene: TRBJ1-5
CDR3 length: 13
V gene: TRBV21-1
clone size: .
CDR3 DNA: TGTGCCAGCAGAAGACAGTCTAATCAGCCCCAGCATTTT
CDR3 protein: CASRRQSNQPQHF

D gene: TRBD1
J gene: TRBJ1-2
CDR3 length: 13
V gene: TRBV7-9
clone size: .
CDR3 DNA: TGTGCCAGCAGCTCGACAGGGCCTAATGGCTACACCTTC
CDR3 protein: CASSSTGPNGYTF

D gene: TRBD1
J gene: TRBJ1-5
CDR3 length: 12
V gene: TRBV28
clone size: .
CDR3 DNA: TGTGTTGCGCAGGGGGCTAATCAGCCCCAGCATTTT
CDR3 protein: CVAQGANQPQHF

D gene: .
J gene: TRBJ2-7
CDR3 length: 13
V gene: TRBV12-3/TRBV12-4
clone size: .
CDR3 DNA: TGTGCCAGCAGTGGAGTAGCGCCCTACGAGCAGTACTTC
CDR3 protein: CASSGVAPYEQYF

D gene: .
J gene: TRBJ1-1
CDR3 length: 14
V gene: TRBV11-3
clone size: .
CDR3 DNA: TGTGCCAGCAGCCCCGGGGGGGGCGGCACTGAAGCTTTCTTT
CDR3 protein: CASSPGGGGTEAFF

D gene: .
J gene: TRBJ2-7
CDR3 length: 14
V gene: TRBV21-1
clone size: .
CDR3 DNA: TGTGCCAGCAGCAAGGCAAACATCTCCTACGAGCAGTACTTC
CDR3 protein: CASSKANISYEQYF

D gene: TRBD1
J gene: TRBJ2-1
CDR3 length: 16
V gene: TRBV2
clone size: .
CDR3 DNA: TGTGCCAGCAGTGAATTGCTAGGGGGCTTCTACAATGAGCAGTTCTTC
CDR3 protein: CASSELLGGFYNEQFF

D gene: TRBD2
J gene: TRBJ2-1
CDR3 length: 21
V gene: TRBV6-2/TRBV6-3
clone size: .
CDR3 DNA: TGTGCCAGCAGTTACTCCCCCGGGACTAGCGTATACATCAGCTCCTACAATGAGCAGTTCTTC
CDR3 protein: CASSYSPGTSVYISSYNEQFF

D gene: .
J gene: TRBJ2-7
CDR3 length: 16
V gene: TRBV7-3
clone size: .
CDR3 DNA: TGTGCCAGCAGCTTACACCAGGCTAGCCAACGTTCCGAGCAGTACTTC
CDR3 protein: CASSLHQASQRSEQYF

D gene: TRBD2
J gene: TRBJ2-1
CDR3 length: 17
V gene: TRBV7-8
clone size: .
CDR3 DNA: TGTGCCAGCAGCTTAGCCCCAACTAGCGGGAGGAGCCATGAGCAGTTCTTC
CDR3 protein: CASSLAPTSGRSHEQFF

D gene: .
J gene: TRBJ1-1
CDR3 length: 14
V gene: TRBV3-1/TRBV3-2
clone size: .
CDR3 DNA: TGTGCCAGCAGCCCACTCCGGGGAGGAACTGAAGCTTTCTTT
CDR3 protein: CASSPLRGGTEAFF

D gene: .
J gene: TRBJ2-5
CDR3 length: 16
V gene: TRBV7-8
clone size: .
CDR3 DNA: TGTGCCAGCAGCTCCCCCCGGCGGCAGCCTCAAGAGACCCAGTACTTC
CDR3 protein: CASSSPRRQPQETQYF

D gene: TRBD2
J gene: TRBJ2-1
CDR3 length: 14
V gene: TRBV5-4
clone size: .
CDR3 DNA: TGTGCCAGCAGGCCGGGACTAGCGGGAGATGAGCAGTTCTTC
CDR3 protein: CASRPGLAGDEQFF

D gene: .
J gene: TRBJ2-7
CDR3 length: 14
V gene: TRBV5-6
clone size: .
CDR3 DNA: TGTGCCAGCAGCTTGGGGGCGTACTCCTACGAGCAGTACTTC
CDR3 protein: CASSLGAYSYEQYF

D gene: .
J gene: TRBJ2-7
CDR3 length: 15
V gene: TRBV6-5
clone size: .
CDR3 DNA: TGTGCCAGCAGCCCGCCAGGAAGGAAAATCGACGAGCAGTACTTC
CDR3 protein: CASSPPGRKIDEQYF

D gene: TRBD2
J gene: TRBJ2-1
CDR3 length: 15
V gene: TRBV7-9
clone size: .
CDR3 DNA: TGTGCCAGCAGCTTACGGTCTAGCGGTGACAATGAGCAGTTCTTC
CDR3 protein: CASSLRSSGDNEQFF

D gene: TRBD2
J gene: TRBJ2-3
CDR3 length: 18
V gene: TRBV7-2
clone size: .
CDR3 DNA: TGTGCCAGCAGCGTATGGACTAGCGGGGATCGACACACAGATACGCAGTATTTT
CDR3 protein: CASSVWTSGDRHTDTQYF

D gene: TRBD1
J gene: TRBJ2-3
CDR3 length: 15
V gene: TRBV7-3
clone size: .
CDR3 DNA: TGTGCCAGCAGCCGCCAGGGGGCTGGGACAGATACGCAGTATTTT
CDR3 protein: CASSRQGAGTDTQYF

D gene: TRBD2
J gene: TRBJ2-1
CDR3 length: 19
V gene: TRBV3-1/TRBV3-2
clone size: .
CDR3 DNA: TGTGCCAGCAGCTCCTATCCCCTAGCGGGAGTAAACAGTGCGGATGAGCAGTTCTTC
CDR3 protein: CASSSYPLAGVNSADEQFF

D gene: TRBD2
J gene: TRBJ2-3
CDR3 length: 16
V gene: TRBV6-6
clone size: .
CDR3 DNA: TGTGCCAGCAGTTACTCGGGGGGGTTTTTCACAGATACGCAGTATTTT
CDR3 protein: CASSYSGGFFTDTQYF

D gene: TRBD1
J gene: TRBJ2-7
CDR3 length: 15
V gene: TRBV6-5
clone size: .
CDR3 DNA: TGTGCCAGCAGTTACCGAGGACAGGGCTTGTCAGAGCAGTACTTC
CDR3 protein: CASSYRGQGLSEQYF

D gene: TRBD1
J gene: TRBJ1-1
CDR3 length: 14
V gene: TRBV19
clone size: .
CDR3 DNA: TGTGCCAGTAGTAGAAACAGGGGCCCGCTGGAAGCTTTCTTT
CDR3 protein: CASSRNRGPLEAFF

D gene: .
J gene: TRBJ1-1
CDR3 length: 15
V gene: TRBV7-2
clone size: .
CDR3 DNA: TGTGCCAGCAGCCCATCGGGAGGGACGAACACTGAAGCTTTCTTT
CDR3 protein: CASSPSGGTNTEAFF

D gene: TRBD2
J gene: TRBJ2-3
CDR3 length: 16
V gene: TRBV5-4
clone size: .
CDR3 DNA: TGTGCCAGCAGCTTGAGCTTAGCGGGGGGACCAGATACGCAGTATTTT
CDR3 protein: CASSLSLAGGPDTQYF

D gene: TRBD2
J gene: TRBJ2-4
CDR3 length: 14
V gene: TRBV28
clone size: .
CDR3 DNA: TGTGCCAGCACGTGGGGGGGGATGGGAAACATTCAGTACTTC
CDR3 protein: CASTWGGMGNIQYF

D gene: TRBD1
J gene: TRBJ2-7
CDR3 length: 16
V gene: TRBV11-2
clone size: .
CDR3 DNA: TGTGCCAGCAGCTTAGACTCCGGGACAGGGGCCTACGAGCAGTACTTC
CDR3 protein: CASSLDSGTGAYEQYF

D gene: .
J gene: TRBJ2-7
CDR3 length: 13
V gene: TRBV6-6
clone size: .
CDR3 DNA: TGTGCCAGCAGCCTCACAGGGTCATACGAGCAGTACTTC
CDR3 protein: CASSLTGSYEQYF

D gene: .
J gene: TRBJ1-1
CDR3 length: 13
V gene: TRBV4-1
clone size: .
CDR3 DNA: TGCGCCAGCAGCCTTGACAGTGAAACTGAAGCTTTCTTT
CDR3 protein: CASSLDSETEAFF

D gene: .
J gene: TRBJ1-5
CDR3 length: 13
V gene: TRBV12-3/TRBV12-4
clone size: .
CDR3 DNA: TGTGCCAGCAGTTTTGCGGAGACTCAGCCCCAGCATTTT
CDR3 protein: CASSFAETQPQHF

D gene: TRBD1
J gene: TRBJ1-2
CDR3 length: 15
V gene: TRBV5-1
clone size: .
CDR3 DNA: TGCGCCAGCAGCTCGAAAGACGAGGGGGCCTATGGCTACACCTTC
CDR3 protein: CASSSKDEGAYGYTF

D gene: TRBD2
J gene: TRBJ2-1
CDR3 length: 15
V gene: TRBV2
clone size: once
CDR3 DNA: TGTGCCAGCCAGAGACTAGCGGGGGAGGGGAATGAGCAGTTCTTC
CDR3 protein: CASQRLAGEGNEQFF

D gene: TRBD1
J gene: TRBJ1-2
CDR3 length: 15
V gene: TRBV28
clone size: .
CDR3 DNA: TGTGCCACCAGGAAAGCTGGACAGGGAAGTTATGGCTACACCTTC
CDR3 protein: CATRKAGQGSYGYTF

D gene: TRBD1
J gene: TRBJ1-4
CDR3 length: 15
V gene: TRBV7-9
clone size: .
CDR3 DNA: TGTGCCAGCAGCTTAGGACAGGGCAGTAATGAAAAACTGTTTTTT
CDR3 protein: CASSLGQGSNEKLFF

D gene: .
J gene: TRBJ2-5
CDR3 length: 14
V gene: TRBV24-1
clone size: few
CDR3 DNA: TGTGCCACCAGTGACTCAGGTGAACAAGAGACCCAGTACTTC
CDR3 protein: CATSDSGEQETQYF

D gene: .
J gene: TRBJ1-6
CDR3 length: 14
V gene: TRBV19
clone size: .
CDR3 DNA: TGTGCCAGTAGTGTTACAGGGTCGAATTCACCCCTCCACTTT
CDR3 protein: CASSVTGSNSPLHF

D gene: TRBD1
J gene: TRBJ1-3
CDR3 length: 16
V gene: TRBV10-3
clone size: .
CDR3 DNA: TGTGCCATCAGTGAGTGGGACAGCGTCCTCGTAAACACCATATATTTT
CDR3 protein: CAISEWDSVLVNTIYF

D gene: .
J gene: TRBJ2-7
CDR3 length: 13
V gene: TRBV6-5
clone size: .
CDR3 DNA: TGTGCCAGCAGCCGGACAGAGTCCTACGAGCAGTACTTC
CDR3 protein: CASSRTESYEQYF

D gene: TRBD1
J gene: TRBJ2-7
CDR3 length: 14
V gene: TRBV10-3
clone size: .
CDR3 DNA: TGTGCCACCCAACCGGGACAGGGATCCTACGAGCAGTACTTC
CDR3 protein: CATQPGQGSYEQYF

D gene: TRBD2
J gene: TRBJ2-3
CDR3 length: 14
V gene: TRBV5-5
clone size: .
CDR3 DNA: TGTGCCAGCAGCCTTAGCGGGGGGGGCGATACGCAGTATTTT
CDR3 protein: CASSLSGGGDTQYF

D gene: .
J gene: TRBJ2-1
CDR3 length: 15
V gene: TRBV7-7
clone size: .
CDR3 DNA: TGTGCTAGCAGCTTATCTATTAGCTCCTACAATGAGCAGTTCTTC
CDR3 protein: CASSLSISSYNEQFF

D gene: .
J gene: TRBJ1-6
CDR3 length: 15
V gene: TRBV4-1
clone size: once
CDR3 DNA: TGCGCCAGCAGCCAAGAGGGGGGAAGTAATTCACCCCTCCACTTT
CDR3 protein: CASSQEGGSNSPLHF